This entry concerns a single TCR beta chain. Its antigen is unidentified. The CDR3 length is 14 residues. Germline CDR1 SQVTM, CDR2 ANQGSEA. V lost 2 bases, J lost 4 bases, and 12 bases lay in between. The table came from immunoSEQ multiplex PCR; TCRdb's copy has only in-frame clones and leaves some out. The sample yields approximately 100,000 clones, around 89% seen once. This sample is part of a study of PD-1 blockade in classical Hodgkin lymphoma. Whole-study context: Nivolumab dosed at 3 mg/kg went to patients intravenously every 2 weeks. General study findings and limits: According to reports, newly diagnosed patients had lower baseline TCR diversity than healthy donors, and relapsed/refractory patients had lower baseline TCR diversity still.

All patients relapsed after autologous stem cell transplantation, and brentuximab vedotin exposure varied. The sequence was collected from a human donor with classical Hodgkin lymphoma. The J gene is TRBJ1-3, the V gene TRBV29-1; D not resolved. The source material was peripheral blood mononuclear cells (PBMCs), sampled before the second cycle of nivolumab. The chain's CDR3 is CSVETGKPGNTIYF. The CDR3 bases are TGCAGCGTTGAAACCGGGAAGCCGGGAAACACCATATATTTT. Looking up the rest from reference TRBV29-1 and TRBJ1-3 gives the full variable domain: SAVISQKPSRDICQRGTSLTIQCQVDSQVTMMFWYRQQPGQSLTLIATANQGSEATYESGFVIDKFPISRPNLTFSTLTVSNMSPEDSSIYLCSVETGKPGNTIYFGEGSWLTVV.